Presented here are 32 T cell receptor beta chains from one specimen sequenced in a study of blood T cell repertoires in COVID-19. The protocol was immunoSEQ multiplex PCR, while the TCRdb copy is restricted to in-frame clones and leaves out a portion. The sample has under 250,000 clones, roughly 89% seen once; the top ten hold 5.5% to 6.5%. Sample: peripheral blood. All receptors come from a man aged 55 to 70 who had recovered from COVID-19.

V and J are TRBV5-4 and TRBJ1-1; 7 nucleotides align to TRBD1. This CDR3 region has 14 residues. The germline V gene encodes CDR1 SGHNT and CDR2 YYREEE (reference sequence). V dropped 5 bases and J dropped 3; count of bases not matched to a gene: 7. This chain's CDR3 is CASRRGQPDTEAFF. The CDR3 DNA follows: TGTGCCAGCAGGCGGGGACAGCCAGACACTGAAGCTTTCTTT.

The gene calls are TRBV4-2 and TRBJ1-2, with unresolved D. Germline CDR1 LGHNA, CDR2 YNFKEQ. Trimming left V 4 bases short and J 2 bases short, with 17 bases between. This CDR3 has 16 amino acids. CDR3 protein: CASSREVQATNYGYTF. Written as DNA, the CDR3 is TGTGCCAGCAGCCGGGAGGTGCAGGCCACCAACTATGGCTACACCTTC.

This clone showed up just a few times. J is TRBJ1-1 and V is TRBV3-1 (or the pseudogene TRBV3-2); D call uncertain. Germline lookup yields CDR1 LGHDT and CDR2 YNNKEL (reference sequence). The CDR3 loop spans 12 amino acids. V was clipped by 2 bases and J by 3 bases, with 4 bases between them. The CDR3 spells CASSQFYTEAFF. CDR3 DNA: TGTGCCAGCAGCCAATTCTACACTGAAGCTTTCTTT.

V usage is TRBV30 and J usage is TRBJ2-5; no reliable D call. Germline values: CDR1 GTSNPN, CDR2 SVGIG (reference sequence). Trimming left V 0 bases short and J 3 bases short, with 11 bases between. The CDR3 loop spans 14 amino acids. The CDR3 region has the DNA TGTGCCTGGAGTGTTGCAGGAAAAAAAGAGACCCAGTACTTC. The encoded protein is CAWSVAGKKETQYF. The variable domain in full, with the rest retrieved from reference TRBV30 and TRBJ2-5, is SQTIHQWPATLVQPVGSPLSLECTVEGTSNPNLYWYRQAAGRGLQLLFYSVGIGQISSEVPQNLSASRPQDRQFILSSKKLLLSDSGFYLCAWSVAGKKETQYFGPGTRLLVL.

The chain joins TRBV5-5 to TRBJ2-5; 14 nucleotides line up with TRBD2. The CDR3 is 17 amino acids. CDR1 SGHKS and CDR2 YYEKEE come from the germline V gene (reference sequence). V shed 4 bases, J shed 0 bases, and the junction held 5 bases outside the gene matches. The CDR3: CASSRTSGGLYQETQYF. The CDR3, as DNA: TGTGCCAGCAGCCGGACTAGCGGGGGGTTGTACCAAGAGACCCAGTACTTC. The full variable domain, its missing parts supplied by reference TRBV5-5 and TRBJ2-5, is DAGVTQSPTHLIKTRGQQVTLRCSPISGHKSVSWYQQVLGQGPQFIFQYYEKEERGRGNFPDRFSARQFPNYSSELNVNALLLGDSALYLCASSRTSGGLYQETQYFGPGTRLLVL.

The chain carries TRBV6-5 and TRBJ1-1, with a possible D match to TRBD1 (6 bases). The CDR3 totals 13 residues. The germline V gene encodes CDR1 MNHEY and CDR2 SVGAGI. Between the trimmed V and J ends, which lost 6 bases and 3 bases, there was a span of 11 bases. The chain's CDR3 is CASRSYRDTEAFF. The CDR3 nucleotides read TGTGCCAGCAGATCTTACAGGGACACTGAAGCTTTCTTT.

This chain links TRBV28 with TRBJ1-4; no clear D gene. Germline V CDR1 and CDR2: MDHEN, SYDVKM. The CDR3 is 14 residues long. Trimming stripped 4 bases from V and 6 bases from J, with 12 bases between. CDR3 region: CASSSSGVHEKLFF. The DNA of the CDR3 is TGTGCCAGCAGTTCCTCCGGGGTTCATGAAAAACTGTTTTTT.

This rearrangement joins TRBV11-3 to TRBJ2-1, with D perhaps TRBD2 (6 bases). The CDR3 sequence is 17 residues long. The germline V gene has CDR1 SGHNT and CDR2 YENEEA. V lost 0 bases and J lost 7, with 19 bases in between. The CDR3 loop is CASSLDARRGGKNEQFF. For the CDR3, the DNA is TGTGCCAGCAGCTTAGATGCCCGGCGTGGAGGGAAGAATGAGCAGTTCTTC. Supplemented by reference TRBV11-3 and TRBJ2-1, the full variable domain reads EAGVVQSPRYKIIEKKQPVAFWCNPISGHNTLYWYLQNLGQGPELLIRYENEEAVDDSQLPKDRFSAERLKGVDSTLKIQPAELGDSAVYLCASSLDARRGGKNEQFFGPGTRLTVL.

The gene calls are TRBV9 and TRBJ2-1, with D hard to call. Per germline, CDR1 SGDLS and CDR2 YYNGEE. V lost 0 bases and J 0 bases, leaving 7 bases between the germline ends. The CDR3 sequence is 15 residues long. DNA for the CDR3: TGTGCCAGCAGCGTAGCACCCGGCTCCTACAATGAGCAGTTCTTC. It yields the protein CASSVAPGSYNEQFF.

The CDR3 loop is CASSLGLAGVGAVIQYF. The CDR3 DNA is TGTGCCAGCAGTTTAGGTCTAGCGGGAGTGGGAGCGGTCATTCAGTACTTC. The genes are TRBV27 and TRBJ2-4; TRBD2 agrees at 10 bases. This CDR3 is built from 17 residues. Germline CDR1 MNHEY, CDR2 SMNVEV (reference sequence). V trimming: 2 bases; J trimming: 9 bases; junction bases outside the gene matches: 13.

The chain is built from TRBV7-2 and TRBJ2-7; 11 bases agree with TRBD2. Per germline, CDR1 SGHTA and CDR2 FQGNSA. J lost 0 bases, V lost 4 bases, and 11 bases had no gene match. The CDR3 sequence is 18 residues long. For the CDR3, the DNA is TGTGCCAGCAGCTCCCGTCTGGCCACTAGCGGGAGCTCCTACGAGCAGTACTTC. It specifies CASSSRLATSGSSYEQYF.

The V call is TRBV29-1, the J call TRBJ1-2; 7 bases agree with TRBD1. The CDR3 is made up of 11 amino acids. From germline, CDR1 is SQVTM and CDR2 ANQGSEA. V trimming: 6 bases; J trimming: 5 bases; junction bases outside the gene matches: 3. CDR3 nucleotide sequence: TGCAGCGTGGGGGGACAGTATGGCTACACCTTC. It encodes CSVGGQYGYTF.

CDR3 residues: CASSLDISYGYTF. The CDR3 DNA follows: TGTGCCAGCAGCTTAGACATAAGCTATGGCTACACCTTC. The gene calls are TRBV7-8 and TRBJ1-2; no clear D gene. With 1 base removed from V and 4 bases from J, the gap between germline ends came to 7 bases. The CDR3 covers 13 residues. Looked up from germline, CDR1 is SGHVS and CDR2 is FQNEAQ.

This chain connects TRBV28 to TRBJ1-2, with D unclear. The CDR3 covers 12 residues. Germline CDR1 MDHEN, CDR2 SYDVKM. The V end was cut by 4 bases, the J end by 0 bases, with 3 bases between. In nucleotides, the CDR3 is TGTGCCAGCAGTTCTTCTAACTATGGCTACACCTTC. This gives the protein CASSSSNYGYTF.

The chain has TRBV29-1 and TRBJ2-7; D perhaps matches TRBD1 (6 bases). CDR3 length: 14 amino acids. Trimming pared 3 bases from V and 6 bases from J, leaving 18 bases between. Germline CDR1 SQVTM, CDR2 ANQGSEA. As DNA, the CDR3 is TGCAGCGTTGAGACTCGATCAGGGGAAGGCGAGCAGTACTTC. This translates into CSVETRSGEGEQYF.

The rearrangement links TRBV9 to TRBJ2-7; maybe TRBD2 (5 bases). V was clipped by 4 bases and J by 6 bases, with 14 bases between them. Germline CDR1 reads SGDLS; CDR2 reads YYNGEE. This CDR3 is built from 13 residues. CDR3 in DNA: TGTGCCAGCAGCCAGGACTCCTGGCTCGAGCAGTACTTC. Its translation is CASSQDSWLEQYF.

The CDR3 spells CASSYSDSLNTEAFF. The CDR3 coding sequence is TGTGCCAGCAGTTACAGTGACTCACTGAACACTGAAGCTTTCTTT. The chain employs TRBV6-2 or TRBV6-3 and TRBJ1-1; D is undetermined. V lost 2 bases to trimming and J lost 0 bases, with 10 bases between them. Germline V gene lookup returns CDR1 MNHEY and CDR2 SVGEGT. This CDR3 has 15 residues.

The chain has TRBV10-1 and TRBJ1-6; D is unclear. CDR1 and CDR2 from the germline V gene are WNHNN and SYGVQD (reference sequence). Trimming stripped 11 bases from V and 15 bases from J, with 8 bases between. This CDR3 has 8 residues. In DNA, the CDR3 is TGCGCCGGTCGGGGCCTCCACTTT. Translated, it gives CAGRGLHF.

The chain has TRBV5-1 and TRBJ2-5; no definite D call. CDR3 length equals 14 residues. Germline values: CDR1 SGHRS, CDR2 YFSETQ. Trimming took off 0 bases at V and 1 base at J, with 7 bases between the two ends. CDR3 in amino acids: CASSLEAGQETQYF. The CDR3 DNA reads TGCGCCAGCAGCTTGGAGGCAGGCCAAGAGACCCAGTACTTC.

The V call is TRBV9, the J call TRBJ2-1; the match to TRBD1 covers 7 bases. V was clipped by 0 bases and J by 6 bases; unmatched bases: 18. The CDR3 is made up of 19 amino acids. Germline lookup yields CDR1 SGDLS and CDR2 YYNGEE. The CDR3 DNA reads TGTGCCAGCAGCGTAGCTACGTTAGAGGGGGCCCTGGGACCCAATGAGCAGTTCTTC. Its protein product is CASSVATLEGALGPNEQFF.

This clone was picked up one time. The rearrangement links TRBV5-5 to TRBJ1-1, with D unclear. The CDR3 totals 14 residues. V was pared by 5 bases and J by 3 bases, with 14 bases between. The germline V gene encodes CDR1 SGHKS and CDR2 YYEKEE (reference sequence). The CDR3 is CASSVPRGDTEAFF. The CDR3 DNA reads TGTGCCAGCAGTGTCCCTCGGGGTGACACTGAAGCTTTCTTT.

This clone is a singleton in its sample. The rearrangement joins TRBV19 to TRBJ1-6, with 8 bases that match TRBD1. Germline V gene data show CDR1 as LNHDA and CDR2 as SQIVND (reference sequence). V lost 7 bases and J lost 2; bases outside the gene matches: 7. This CDR3 contains 16 residues. Written as DNA, the CDR3 is TGTGCCAGTACCGACGGACAGGGCCCCTATAATTCACCCCTCCACTTT. This translates into CASTDGQGPYNSPLHF.

V gene TRBV5-1 combines with J gene TRBJ2-7, with 11 positions matching TRBD2. The CDR3 sequence is 15 residues long. The J segment lost 0 bases and the V segment lost 5 bases, leaving 4 bases of the junction unmatched. CDR1 and CDR2 (germline): SGHRS, YFSETQ. Here the CDR3 DNA reads TGCGCCAGCAGGGATAGCGGGGGGGCCTCCTACGAGCAGTACTTC. Amino acid sequence: CASRDSGGASYEQYF. Together with reference TRBV5-1 and TRBJ2-7, the CDR3 gives the full variable domain: KAGVTQTPRYLIKTRGQQVTLSCSPISGHRSVSWYQQTPGQGLQFLFEYFSETQRNKGNFPGRFSGRQFSNSRSEMNVSTLELGDSALYLCASRDSGGASYEQYFGPGTRLTVT.

The CDR3 DNA is TGCGCCAGCAGCCCCAGCGGGAGCTCCTACAATGAGCAGTTCTTC. This codes for CASSPSGSSYNEQFF. The chain is built from TRBV5-1 and TRBJ2-1, with 8 positions matching TRBD2. Germline loops: CDR1 SGHRS, CDR2 YFSETQ. The CDR3 has 15 amino acids. Trimming cost V 4 bases and J 0 bases; bases outside gene matches: 3.

This chain joins TRBV7-5 and TRBJ2-7; the D call in the table, TRBD1, was not verified against the DNA. TRBV7-5 has pseudogene status. This CDR3 is 16 amino acids long. CDR3 residues: CARSSPQGTGCWEQYF. The CDR3 DNA reads as TGTGCCAGAAGCTCCCCCCAGGGGACAGGCTGTTGGGAGCAGTACTTC.

The chain recombines TRBV29-1 with TRBJ2-7, with 9 nucleotides matching TRBD1. V gave up 7 bases and J gave up 6 bases; unmatched junction bases: 10. Per the germline V gene, CDR1 is SQVTM and CDR2 is ANQGSEA. This CDR3 spans 13 amino acids. The CDR3 here is CSANRGLESEQYF. The CDR3 DNA follows: TGCAGCGCGAACAGGGGGCTGGAGAGCGAGCAGTACTTC.

This rearrangement joins TRBV2 to TRBJ1-2; no clear D. With 2 bases removed from V and 4 bases from J, the gap between germline ends came to 8 bases. Germline-derived CDR1 and CDR2 are SNHLY and FYNNEI. The CDR3 is 13 amino acids. DNA of the CDR3: TGTGCCAGCAGTGAATCACTGATCTATGGCTACACCTTC. The encoded protein is CASSESLIYGYTF.

The CDR3 coding sequence is TGTGCCAGCAGCAGACTAGCGGAGATAAACAATGAGCAGTTCTTC. Protein product: CASSRLAEINNEQFF. The V call is TRBV11-2, the J call TRBJ2-1; the match to TRBD2 covers 9 bases. This CDR3 comprises 15 residues. V lost 5 bases to trimming and J lost 5 bases; unmatched junction nucleotides: 7. Germline V gene sequence: CDR1 SGHAT, CDR2 FQNNGV.

J is TRBJ2-5 and V is TRBV7-9; 13 nucleotides line up with TRBD2. This CDR3 is built from 14 residues. Germline lookup yields CDR1 SEHNR and CDR2 FQNEAQ (reference sequence). V lost 6 bases, J lost 4 bases, and 2 bases stayed unmatched. The CDR3 reads CASSRLAGGETQYF. CDR3 DNA sequence: TGTGCCAGCAGTCGACTAGCGGGAGGAGAGACCCAGTACTTC.

The chain recombines TRBV7-9 with TRBJ2-7; the D gene is possibly TRBD2 (5 bases). Per germline, CDR1 SEHNR and CDR2 FQNEAQ (reference sequence). This CDR3 contains 15 residues. V was trimmed by 0 bases and J by 2 bases, leaving 11 bases between them. CDR3 in amino acids: CASSLAEVGAYEQYF. CDR3 DNA: TGTGCCAGCAGCTTAGCGGAAGTGGGAGCCTACGAGCAGTACTTC.

This chain joins TRBV19 and TRBJ2-7; 7 bases agree with TRBD2. After removal of 4 bases from V and 3 bases from J, the junction contained 6 bases not matched to a gene. The CDR3 consists of 14 residues. Germline lookup yields CDR1 LNHDA and CDR2 SQIVND (reference sequence). The CDR3 DNA is TGTGCCAGTAGTACCCCGGGGAGGGACTACGAGCAGTACTTC. Amino acids: CASSTPGRDYEQYF.

The chain is built from TRBV5-5 and TRBJ2-2; 10 bases map to TRBD2. Trimming removed 4 bases from V and 4 bases from J; junction bases left unmatched: 7. This CDR3 is built from 16 residues. Germline CDR1 is SGHKS and CDR2 is YYEKEE (reference sequence). CDR3 coding DNA: TGTGCCAGCAGCGCGGGACTAGCGTTTTTCACCGGGGAGCTGTTTTTT. It codes for CASSAGLAFFTGELFF.